This T cell receptor beta chain derives from a study of T cell responses to AZD1222 COVID-19 vaccine. V was cut by 2 bases and J by 6 bases, with 13 bases left in between. The CDR3 is 14 residues long. Germline V lookup: CDR1 MNHEY, CDR2 SVGAGI. Here immunoSEQ multiplex PCR was the method, and the copy in TCRdb shows in-frame clones only, minus some. This table has roughly 60,000 clones, about 83% appearing once. Specimen: peripheral blood, collected 28 days after the second AZD1222 dose. The chain is built from TRBV6-5 and TRBJ1-2, with D hard to call. This clonotype was obtained from an adult who received the AZD1222 COVID-19 vaccine. CDR3 nucleotide sequence: TGTGCCAGCAGTTACGCCCCCCTCGGAAATGGCTACACCTTC. It is translated as CASSYAPLGNGYTF.